Listed below are T cell receptor beta chains from one sample, sequenced in a study of blood T cell repertoires in COVID-19. Some clones are missing from TCRdb's copy, which holds only in-frame ones; the method was immunoSEQ multiplex PCR. This sample has roughly 8,500 clones, with 80% to 90% found just once. The specimen sequenced was peripheral blood. These receptors were collected from a human donor in a cohort sampled during active COVID-19. Both conserved end residues are part of each CDR3. Each record gives: J gene, clone size, V gene, D gene, CDR3 protein, CDR3 DNA. A D gene is named only where the DNA matches it firmly. For some rows the clone size is stated as once, few or many, or as a class when expanded; others skip it.

TRBJ1-2 once TRBV27 TRBD1 CASSLSGRGLYGYTF TGTGCCAGCAGTTTATCGGGCAGGGGGCTCTATGGCTACACCTTC
TRBJ2-2 NA TRBV7-9 TRBD2 CASRAPGLDTGELFF TGTGCCAGCAGAGCACCGGGACTAGACACCGGGGAGCTGTTTTTT
TRBJ2-1 once TRBV7-9 NA CASSLDDINEQFF TGTGCCAGCAGCTTAGATGACATTAACGAGCAGTTCTTC
TRBJ2-5 NA TRBV7-9 NA CASSLGEALVSTQYF TGTGCCAGCAGCTTAGGGGAGGCGCTTGTTTCGACCCAGTACTTC
TRBJ2-3 NA TRBV4-1 TRBD2 CASTRGASGRTDTQYF TGCGCCAGCACCCGAGGGGCTAGCGGACGCACAGATACGCAGTATTTT
TRBJ2-3 NA TRBV27 TRBD2 CASSFESSGPRKTQYF TGTGCCAGCAGTTTCGAGTCTAGCGGCCCCAGGAAGACGCAGTATTTT
TRBJ2-1 once TRBV19 NA CASSHSGPYNEQFF TGTGCCAGTAGTCATAGCGGCCCTTACAATGAGCAGTTCTTC
TRBJ1-4 NA TRBV5-5 TRBD1 CASTAGGPWDATNEKLFF TGTGCCAGCACGGCAGGGGGGCCATGGGATGCAACTAATGAAAAACTGTTTTTT
TRBJ1-2 NA TRBV19 NA CASSMGQISYTF TGTGCCAGTAGTATGGGCCAGATCAGCTACACCTTC
TRBJ2-2 NA TRBV19 NA CASSTPPGDDTGELFF TGTGCCAGTAGTACCCCTCCGGGAGATGACACCGGGGAGCTGTTTTTT
TRBJ1-5 NA TRBV19 TRBD1 CASTLRGQSNQPQHF TGTGCCAGTACCCTCCGGGGACAGTCCAATCAGCCCCAGCATTTT
TRBJ2-2 few TRBV29-1 TRBD2 CSVGLAANTGELFF TGCAGCGTTGGACTAGCGGCAAACACCGGGGAGCTGTTTTTT
TRBJ1-3 NA TRBV28 NA CASSFNWGPSGNTIYF TGTGCCAGCAGTTTTAATTGGGGCCCCTCTGGAAACACCATATATTTT
TRBJ2-1 NA TRBV10-2 TRBD2 CASCEGGGGRYNEQFF TGCGCCAGCTGTGAGGGCGGGGGTGGGAGGTACAATGAGCAGTTCTTC
TRBJ2-5 NA TRBV19 TRBD1 CASKKGAGGTQYF TGTGCCAGTAAGAAGGGGGCCGGCGGGACCCAGTACTTC
TRBJ1-2 NA TRBV7-8 TRBD1 CASSLEGANGGYTF TGTGCCAGCAGCTTAGAGGGGGCGAACGGTGGCTACACCTTC
TRBJ2-1 large TRBV15 TRBD1 CATHLDGTGGHNEQFF TGTGCCACCCATTTAGATGGGACAGGGGGTCACAATGAGCAGTTCTTC
TRBJ2-7 NA TRBV6-1 TRBD2 CASSDTGLAGPSYEQYF TGTGCCAGCAGTGACACGGGACTAGCGGGCCCCTCCTACGAGCAGTACTTC
TRBJ2-3 NA TRBV7-8 TRBD2 CASSPTGGLTDTQYF TGTGCCAGCAGCCCAACGGGAGGACTCACAGATACGCAGTATTTT
TRBJ2-7 NA TRBV27 TRBD2 CASSFRLAGRRAYEQYF TGTGCCAGCAGTTTCAGACTAGCGGGCAGGAGAGCCTACGAGCAGTACTTC
TRBJ1-5 NA TRBV6-1 NA CASSEGQTNQPQHF TGTGCCAGCAGTGAAGGACAGACCAATCAGCCCCAGCATTTT
TRBJ2-7 NA TRBV19 TRBD2 CASSGTLGLAVYEQYF TGTGCCAGTAGTGGAACCCTGGGACTAGCGGTCTACGAGCAGTACTTC
TRBJ1-1 few TRBV2 NA CASRRTRGGTEAFF TGTGCCAGCAGGAGAACCCGGGGAGGAACTGAAGCTTTCTTT
TRBJ1-2 NA TRBV12-3/TRBV12-4 NA CASVLASNYGYTF TGTGCCAGCGTGCTGGCTTCTAACTATGGCTACACCTTC
TRBJ2-4 few TRBV6-4 TRBD2 CASRTSGKNIQYF TGTGCCAGCAGGACTAGCGGCAAAAACATTCAGTACTTC
TRBJ2-5 once TRBV2 NA CASRHPVQETQYF TGTGCCAGCAGACATCCAGTCCAAGAGACCCAGTACTTC
TRBJ2-5 NA TRBV13 NA CASSLLPRETQYF TGTGCCAGCAGCTTACTACCACGGGAGACCCAGTACTTC
TRBJ2-3 NA TRBV7-9 NA CASSPPGSPDTQYF TGTGCCAGCAGCCCACCGGGATCGCCGGATACGCAGTATTTT